What follows describes a single TCR beta chain. This sample was taken from a study of blood T cell repertoires in COVID-19. In the study's own analysis: Researchers report that nucleated cell counts were estimated from reference gene primer amplification. Clones were sequenced by immunoSEQ multiplex PCR, and TCRdb holds only the in-frame ones, with some missing. V and J calls and clone size are as listed in that table; D and trimming were resolved from the DNA. The sample lists approximately 280,000 clones, 85% to 90% occurring once. The CDR3 runs 18 residues. V was cut by 7 bases and J by 5 bases, with 27 bases left in between. Germline lookup yields CDR1 SNHLY and CDR2 FYNNEI.

The sequence came from a man aged 35 to 55 with acute or convalescent COVID-19. The chain combines TRBV2 with TRBJ2-1, with D perhaps TRBD1 (6 bases). The sample was peripheral blood. CDR3 in amino acids: CASIGRGWVVHPNNEQFF. The DNA for the CDR3 is TGTGCCAGCATAGGCAGGGGTTGGGTCGTCCATCCCAACAATGAGCAGTTCTTC.